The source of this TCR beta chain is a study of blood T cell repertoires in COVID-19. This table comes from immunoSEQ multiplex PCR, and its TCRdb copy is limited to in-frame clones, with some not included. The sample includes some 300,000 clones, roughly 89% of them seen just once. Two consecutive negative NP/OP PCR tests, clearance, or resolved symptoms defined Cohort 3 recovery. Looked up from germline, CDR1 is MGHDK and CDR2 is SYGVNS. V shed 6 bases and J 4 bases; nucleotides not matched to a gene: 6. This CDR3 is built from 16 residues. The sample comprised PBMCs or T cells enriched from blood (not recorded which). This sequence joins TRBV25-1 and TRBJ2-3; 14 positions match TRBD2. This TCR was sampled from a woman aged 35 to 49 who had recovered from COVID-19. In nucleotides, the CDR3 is TGTGCCAGCAGCCGGACTAGCGGGGGGTTCTCAGATACGCAGTATTTT. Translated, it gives CASSRTSGGFSDTQYF. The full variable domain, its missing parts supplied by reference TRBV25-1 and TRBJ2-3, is EADIYQTPRYLVIGTGKKITLECSQTMGHDKMYWYQQDPGMELHLIHYSYGVNSTEKGDLSSESTVSRIRTEHFPLTLESARPSHTSQYLCASSRTSGGFSDTQYFGPGTRLTVL.